The 12 T cell receptor beta chains presented below share a single source sample, sequenced in a study of blood T cell repertoires in COVID-19. TCRdb keeps only in-frame clones here, not all; method: immunoSEQ multiplex PCR. The profile covers 150,000 to 200,000 clones, with 80% to 90% appearing a single time and roughly 8% taken by the ten largest. Sequenced sample: peripheral blood. All receptors derive from a man in his sixties with acute or convalescent COVID-19.

This CDR3 is CASSLGRWASGTVYSEAFF. The CDR3 DNA follows: TGTGCCAGCAGCTTAGGACGGTGGGCATCCGGGACAGTATATAGTGAAGCTTTCTTT. The chain uses TRBV11-2 and TRBJ1-1; 7 positions match TRBD1. V dropped 1 base and J dropped 7; count of bases not matched to a gene: 21. CDR3 length: 19 amino acids. CDR1 and CDR2 (germline): SGHAT, FQNNGV.

The rearrangement uses TRBV2 and TRBJ2-7; D may be TRBD1 (6 bases). Germline-derived CDR1 and CDR2 are SNHLY and FYNNEI. This CDR3 contains 14 residues. V shed 7 bases and J shed 2 bases, with 15 bases lying between them. CDR3 coding DNA: TGTGCCAGCAAGACCCTCAGGGACACCTACGAGCAGTACTTC. This codes for CASKTLRDTYEQYF.

The V call is TRBV30, the J call TRBJ1-6; 7 nucleotides line up with TRBD1. Germline V gene sequence: CDR1 GTSNPN, CDR2 SVGIG (reference sequence). The CDR3 runs 13 residues. V lost 2 bases to trimming and J lost 9 bases; unmatched junction nucleotides: 4. DNA of the CDR3: TGTGCCTGGAGTTCGCCAGGGGGTTCACCCCTCCACTTT. It specifies CAWSSPGGSPLHF.

The V gene is TRBV6-5, the J gene TRBJ1-4; D remains ambiguous. The CDR3 covers 14 residues. The germline V gene encodes CDR1 MNHEY and CDR2 SVGAGI. V gave up 6 bases and J gave up 4 bases, with 12 bases separating them. CDR3 nucleotide sequence: TGTGCCAGCAGCCTCGGCAGCGGTAATGAAAAACTGTTTTTT. It translates to CASSLGSGNEKLFF.

V and J are TRBV5-1 and TRBJ1-2; no firm D call. Germline CDR1 reads SGHRS; CDR2 reads YFSETQ. This CDR3 contains 15 residues. Trimming cost V 5 bases and J 0 bases, with 14 bases left between them. CDR3 protein: CASSVVGKPNYGYTF. The CDR3 nucleotides read TGCGCCAGCAGTGTGGTTGGTAAGCCTAACTATGGCTACACCTTC. The full variable domain, rest sourced from reference TRBV5-1 and TRBJ1-2, is KAGVTQTPRYLIKTRGQQVTLSCSPISGHRSVSWYQQTPGQGLQFLFEYFSETQRNKGNFPGRFSGRQFSNSRSEMNVSTLELGDSALYLCASSVVGKPNYGYTFGSGTRLTVV.

V gene TRBV15 combines with J gene TRBJ2-5, with 11 bases that match TRBD1. Germline loops: CDR1 LNHNV, CDR2 YYDKDF (reference sequence). The CDR3 is 18 amino acids. The V gene end was trimmed by 4 bases and the J gene end by 5 bases; junction bases not matched to a gene: 15. CDR3 loop: CATSTNLWDRGYVETQYF. CDR3 nucleotides: TGTGCCACCAGCACAAACCTGTGGGACAGGGGGTACGTTGAGACCCAGTACTTC.

V usage is TRBV21-1 and J usage is TRBJ2-7; the D call of TRBD1 is as the table states it, not checked on the DNA. TRBV21-1 is an annotated pseudogene. The CDR3 is 13 amino acids. CDR3 amino acids: CASSTRDTYEQYF. CDR3 in DNA: TGTGCCAGCAGCACACGGGACACCTACGAGCAGTACTTC.

This clone showed up just a few times. The CDR3 loop is CASSPGAPMNTEAFF. The DNA of the CDR3 is TGTGCCAGCAGTCCGGGAGCCCCCATGAACACTGAAGCTTTCTTT. The chain combines TRBV28 with TRBJ1-1; D uncertain. This CDR3 spans 15 amino acids. Germline loops: CDR1 MDHEN, CDR2 SYDVKM. Trimming took off 5 bases at V and 0 bases at J, with 13 bases between the two ends.

The chain couples TRBV20-1 to TRBJ1-2; D ambiguous. The CDR3 has 11 residues. Germline V gives CDR1 DFQATT, CDR2 SNEGSKA (reference sequence). V was trimmed by 0 bases and J by 8 bases, leaving 7 bases between them. CDR3 sequence (DNA): TGCAGTGCTAGAGATCCCGGGGGCTACACCTTC. Its translation: CSARDPGGYTF.

J is TRBJ1-4 and V is TRBV30; D might be TRBD1 (5 bases). CDR1 and CDR2 from the germline V gene are GTSNPN and SVGIG (reference sequence). This CDR3 has 13 residues. V was clipped by 1 base and J by 7 bases, with 10 bases between them. In DNA, the CDR3 is TGTGCCTGGAGTGGCAGGGAGGCTGAAAAACTGTTTTTT. It yields the protein CAWSGREAEKLFF.

The chain links TRBV7-9 to TRBJ2-1, with TRBD2 as a possible D gene (5 bases). Germline CDR1 SEHNR, CDR2 FQNEAQ (reference sequence). There are 14 residues in the CDR3. Deletions cut 2 bases from V and 6 bases from J, with 11 bases between. CDR3 loop: CASSLLGVFNEQFF. CDR3 DNA: TGTGCCAGCAGCTTACTCGGGGTTTTCAATGAGCAGTTCTTC.

The chain's CDR3 is CASAGNNQPQHF. The DNA of the CDR3 is TGTGCTTCGGCGGGTAACAATCAGCCCCAGCATTTT. This rearrangement joins TRBV28 to TRBJ1-5, with unresolved D. CDR3 length equals 12 residues. Germline V gene sequence: CDR1 MDHEN, CDR2 SYDVKM.